One and the same sample provided the 23 T cell receptor beta chains below, sequenced in a study of T cells in Graves' hyperthyroidism and ophthalmopathy. Amplified regions were TCR beta CDR3 sequences from RNA transcripts. HTBI primers drove first-round RT-PCR of the TCR CDR3. MiXCR, run by TCRdb on the multiplex PCR reads, gives a single entry per CDR3 protein. The sample lists 350,000 to 400,000 distinct CDR3 sequences, under 20% occurring once. The sample consisted of blood. Receptor source: a man between 18 and 29 years old with Graves' ophthalmopathy.

The table lists this clonotype with a count of one. The V and J genes are TRBV18 and TRBJ1-3; D is perhaps TRBD1 (5 bases). Per germline, CDR1 KGHSH and CDR2 LQKENI. V gave up 6 bases and J gave up 4 bases, with 16 bases separating them. The CDR3 is 15 amino acids. CDR3: CASSDGHGDGNTIYF. Here the CDR3 DNA reads TGTGCCAGCTCCGATGGCCACGGGGACGGAAACACCATATATTTT.

There are many counts of this clonotype. The V gene is TRBV12-3 or TRBV12-4, the J gene TRBJ1-2; D gene ambiguous. V was clipped by 3 bases and J by 3 bases, with 8 bases between them. The CDR3 extends over 13 amino acids. CDR3 protein: CASSLGNHYGYTF. DNA of the CDR3: TGTGCCAGCAGTTTGGGCAACCACTATGGCTACACCTTC.

Only a few counts were recorded for this clonotype. The rearrangement joins TRBV18 to TRBJ1-2, with 7 bases lining up with TRBD1. V dropped 5 bases and J dropped 6; count of bases not matched to a gene: 3. Germline CDR1 reads KGHSH; CDR2 reads LQKENI. This CDR3 is built from 12 residues. The chain's CDR3 is CASSVQGNGYTF. The DNA of the CDR3 is TGTGCCAGCTCAGTACAGGGGAATGGCTACACCTTC.

On this clonotype: With a much larger clone just one base away, this may be a read error. CDR3 region: CARSLGHGVDGELFF. The CDR3 DNA reads as TGCGCCCGCAGCTTAGGCCACGGAGTCGACGGGGAGCTGTTTTTT. J is TRBJ2-2 and V is TRBV5-1; D remains unclear. The CDR3 has 15 residues. Germline V gene sequence: CDR1 SGHRS, CDR2 YFSETQ.

This clonotype was observed a handful of times. V gene TRBV24-1 combines with J gene TRBJ2-1; 10 bases are a match to TRBD2. The CDR3 consists of 13 residues. Germline V lookup: CDR1 KGHDR, CDR2 SFDVKD. Unmatched junction bases numbered 4, after V lost 9 bases and J lost 6 bases. CDR3 nucleotides: TGTGCCACCGAGCGGGGGGGCGGCAATGAGCAGTTCTTC. It specifies CATERGGGNEQFF.

The table lists this clonotype with many counts. The chain couples TRBV27 to TRBJ1-1, with TRBD1 as a possible D gene (5 bases). CDR1 and CDR2 from the germline V gene are MNHEY and SMNVEV (reference sequence). The CDR3 has 15 amino acids. Trimming removed 2 bases from V and 3 bases from J, with 13 bases in between. CDR3 nucleotide sequence: TGTGCCAGCAGTTTAGATGCGCTGGGGGACACTGAAGCTTTCTTT. Its translation: CASSLDALGDTEAFF.

In its sample, this clonotype was seen many times. This chain connects TRBV11-3 to TRBJ2-1; D is possibly TRBD2 (6 bases). V was pared by 1 base and J by 6 bases, with 16 bases between. The CDR3 consists of 16 residues. Germline lookup yields CDR1 SGHNT and CDR2 YENEEA. CDR3 in amino acids: CASSLGRATSFNEQFF. CDR3 coding DNA: TGTGCCAGCAGCTTAGGCCGCGCGACTAGTTTCAATGAGCAGTTCTTC. Using reference TRBV11-3 and TRBJ2-1 for the parts outside the CDR3, the full variable domain is EAGVVQSPRYKIIEKKQPVAFWCNPISGHNTLYWYLQNLGQGPELLIRYENEEAVDDSQLPKDRFSAERLKGVDSTLKIQPAELGDSAVYLCASSLGRATSFNEQFFGPGTRLTVL.

The V and J genes are TRBV20-1 and TRBJ2-6; D is perhaps TRBD1 (6 bases). Germline CDR1 DFQATT, CDR2 SNEGSKA (reference sequence). Trimming pared 6 bases from V and 2 bases from J, leaving 14 bases between. This CDR3 region has 15 residues. CDR3 bases: TGCAGTGCGCCTAAACAGGGCACTGGGGCCAACGTCCTGACTTTC. This codes for CSAPKQGTGANVLTF.

This clonotype was counted ten times or more. J is TRBJ1-6 and V is TRBV12-3 or TRBV12-4; D is possibly TRBD1 (6 bases). This CDR3 comprises 13 residues. The V end was cut by 5 bases, the J end by 9 bases, with 11 bases between. The DNA for the CDR3 is TGTGCCAGCAGTGATACAGGGTTTTCACCCCTCCACTTT. Translating gives CASSDTGFSPLHF.

In its sample, this clonotype was seen a few times. The genes are TRBV19 and TRBJ1-1; unclear D gene. CDR3 size: 11 residues. Trimming shortened V by 7 bases and J by 6 bases, and 9 bases separated the two germline ends. In germline, CDR1 is LNHDA, CDR2 SQIVND (reference sequence). In DNA, the CDR3 is TGTGCCAGTACTGGTTTTGCTGAAGCTTTCTTT. As protein: CASTGFAEAFF. The complete variable domain, with remaining parts taken from reference TRBV19 and TRBJ1-1, reads DGGITQSPKYLFRKEGQNVTLSCEQNLNHDAMYWYRQDPGQGLRLIYYSQIVNDFQKGDIAEGYSVSREKKESFPLTVTSAQKNPTAFYLCASTGFAEAFFGQGTRLTVV.

This clonotype was picked up a small number of times. One base away lies a much larger clone, so this may be a sequencing read error. The chain uses TRBV12-3 or TRBV12-4 and TRBJ2-3, with 12 bases fitting TRBD2. V shed 8 bases and J 4 bases; nucleotides not matched to a gene: 7. The CDR3 loop spans 15 amino acids. This CDR3 reads CASGALAGGPDTQYF. The CDR3, as DNA: TGTGCCAGCGGTGCGCTAGCGGGGGGGCCAGATACGCAGTATTTT.

This clonotype occurred a few times. The J gene is TRBJ2-1, the V gene TRBV5-1; no definite D call. Looked up from germline, CDR1 is SGHRS and CDR2 is YFSETQ. V was trimmed by 0 bases and J by 9 bases, leaving 19 bases between them. This CDR3 is built from 16 residues. In DNA form, the CDR3 reads TGCGCCAGCAGCTTGGCGCTGGTTGCGGTAAATAGTGAGCAGTTCTTC. Amino acid sequence: CASSLALVAVNSEQFF.

As for this clonotype: Just one base apart from a much larger clone, this may be a read error. This chain joins TRBV20-1 and TRBJ2-5; D may be TRBD2 (6 bases). CDR1 is DFQATT and CDR2 is SNEGSKA in the germline V gene (reference sequence). This CDR3 comprises 11 residues. In DNA, the CDR3 is TGCATTGCTAGTATCGGGGGGACCCAGTACTTC. Its translation: CIASIGGTQYF.

The sample holds a few counts of this clonotype. This sequence joins TRBV6-5 and TRBJ1-1; D is ambiguous. CDR3 size: 12 residues. Trimming left V 0 bases short and J 8 bases short, with 7 bases between. CDR1 and CDR2 (germline): MNHEY, SVGAGI. The CDR3 DNA reads as TGTGCCAGCAGTTACTCGACCGTCGAAGCTTTCTTT. Translating it yields CASSYSTVEAFF.

The chain recombines TRBV6-9 with TRBJ2-1, with 8 bases lining up with TRBD2. The CDR3 contains 17 residues. Germline lookup yields CDR1 MNHGY and CDR2 SVAAGI. Trimming at V came to 0 bases and at J to 7 bases, leaving 11 bases not matched to a gene. The CDR3 loop is CASSYSRTSPFGNEQFF. CDR3 sequence (DNA): TGTGCCAGCAGTTATTCACGGACTAGCCCTTTCGGGAATGAGCAGTTCTTC.

With respect to this clonotype: A much larger clone lies a single base off, so this may be a read error. This chain uses TRBV7-9 with TRBJ2-1; D may be TRBD1 (5 bases). The end of the DNA fits TRBJ2-7 better, so the J call may be wrong. From germline, CDR1 is SEHNR and CDR2 FQNEAQ (reference sequence). This CDR3 contains 15 residues. CDR3 in amino acids: CASSLRQGNYNEQYF. The CDR3 DNA sequence: TGTGCCAGCAGCTTACGGCAGGGAAACTACAATGAGCAGTACTTC.

At least ten counts were recorded for this clonotype. The chain recombines TRBV5-8 with TRBJ2-5, with TRBD2 identical over 10 bases. CDR1 is SGHTS and CDR2 is YDEGEE in the germline V gene. The CDR3 is made up of 18 amino acids. The V segment lost 1 base and the J segment 2 bases; nucleotides outside the gene matches: 11. CDR3 sequence reads: CASSLSVAGGNRQETQYF. DNA of the CDR3: TGTGCCAGCAGCTTGTCGGTAGCGGGGGGAAACCGACAAGAGACCCAGTACTTC.

This clonotype was detected a few times. The chain couples TRBV5-4 to TRBJ1-6; D possibly corresponds to TRBD1 (5 bases). This CDR3 is built from 15 residues. The germline V gene has CDR1 SGHNT and CDR2 YYREEE (reference sequence). The V and J ends lost 0 bases and 3 bases respectively, with 7 bases between them. DNA of the CDR3: TGTGCCAGCAGCTTGGAGCAGGGCTATAATTCACCCCTCCACTTT. It is translated as CASSLEQGYNSPLHF.

This clonotype was seen more than once but under ten times. The chain uses TRBV13 and TRBJ2-3; perhaps TRBD2 as D (6 bases). V was pared by 7 bases and J by 2 bases, with 16 bases between. Germline values: CDR1 PRHDT, CDR2 FYEKMQ (reference sequence). This CDR3 spans 15 amino acids. The CDR3 loop reads CASTSGDSPTDTQYF. The CDR3 DNA follows: TGTGCCAGCACCTCCGGGGACTCCCCCACAGATACGCAGTATTTT.

This clonotype was recorded many times. The rearrangement joins TRBV13 to TRBJ1-2; maybe TRBD1 (5 bases). Germline values: CDR1 PRHDT, CDR2 FYEKMQ (reference sequence). Trimming removed 0 bases from V and 0 bases from J, with 14 bases in between. The CDR3 runs to 17 residues. The CDR3: CASSLGPGSAPNYGYTF. The CDR3 bases are TGTGCCAGCAGCTTAGGCCCAGGGTCCGCTCCTAACTATGGCTACACCTTC.

This clonotype was seen ten or more times. V and J are TRBV13 and TRBJ2-1, with TRBD2 matching 12 bases. The CDR3 extends over 15 amino acids. Germline CDR1 reads PRHDT; CDR2 reads FYEKMQ (reference sequence). V shed 5 bases, J shed 9 bases, and the junction held 8 bases outside the gene matches. The CDR3 is CASSPSGGASTEQFF. The CDR3 DNA reads as TGTGCCAGCAGCCCTAGCGGGGGGGCATCTACTGAGCAGTTCTTC.

This clonotype has at least ten counts. The V call is TRBV18, the J call TRBJ1-2; D ambiguous. The V gene's germline CDR1 is KGHSH and CDR2 LQKENI. The V and J ends lost 8 bases and 3 bases respectively, with 13 bases between them. There are 13 residues in the CDR3. The CDR3 nucleotides are TGTGCCAGCGCCCTGGGCACAGACTATGGCTACACCTTC. Protein sequence: CASALGTDYGYTF.

V gene TRBV6-1 combines with J gene TRBJ2-2; 8 bases align to TRBD2. V was clipped by 5 bases and J by 5 bases; unmatched bases: 7. The CDR3 length is 15 residues. Germline V gene lookup returns CDR1 MNHNS and CDR2 SASEGT. The CDR3: CASSQGAGGTGELFF. The CDR3 DNA is TGTGCCAGCAGTCAAGGGGCGGGGGGAACCGGGGAGCTGTTTTTT.